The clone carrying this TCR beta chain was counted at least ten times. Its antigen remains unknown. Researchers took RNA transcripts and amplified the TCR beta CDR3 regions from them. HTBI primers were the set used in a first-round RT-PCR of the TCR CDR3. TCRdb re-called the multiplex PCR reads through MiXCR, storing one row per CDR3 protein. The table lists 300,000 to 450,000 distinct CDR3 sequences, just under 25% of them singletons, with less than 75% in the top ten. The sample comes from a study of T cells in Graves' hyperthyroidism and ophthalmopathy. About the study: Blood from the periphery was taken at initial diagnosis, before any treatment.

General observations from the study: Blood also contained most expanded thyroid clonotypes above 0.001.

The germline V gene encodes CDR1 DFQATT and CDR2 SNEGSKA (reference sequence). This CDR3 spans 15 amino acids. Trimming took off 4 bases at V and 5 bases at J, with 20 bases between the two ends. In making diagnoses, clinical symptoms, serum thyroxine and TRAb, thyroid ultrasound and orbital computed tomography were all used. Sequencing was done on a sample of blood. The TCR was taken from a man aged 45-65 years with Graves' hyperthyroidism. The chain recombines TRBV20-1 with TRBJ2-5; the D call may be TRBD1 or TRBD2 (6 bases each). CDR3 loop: CSATGGGNGRETQYF. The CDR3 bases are TGCAGTGCTACTGGAGGGGGGAACGGAAGGGAGACCCAGTACTTC.